This TCR beta chain was identified during a study of blood T cell repertoires in COVID-19. Across the whole study: From the United States, Italy and Spain came samples of acute and convalescent COVID-19. PBMCs, B-cell-depleted T cells, or T cells were the source of the cDNA or gDNA that made up the material.

Seattle's enrolled individuals joined amid active infection and were then monitored longitudinally. Per the original data handling: Amplified reference gene primers provided the basis for estimating nucleated cell counts. Profiled with immunoSEQ multiplex PCR; TCRdb holds only in-frame clones, not every one. That table furnishes V, J and clone size, whereas the DNA furnished D and trimming. The data show 250,000 to 350,000 clones, with over 80% seen just once and 6% to 8% held by the top ten. The germline CDR1 and CDR2 sequences are SGDLS and YYNGEE. V was clipped by 5 bases and J by 0 bases; unmatched bases: 12. The CDR3 spans 17 residues.

Sequenced material: peripheral blood. This receptor was obtained from a woman aged 45-65 years with COVID-19, enrolled during active disease. The V and J genes are TRBV9 and TRBJ2-3; 7 bases fit TRBD1. The CDR3 DNA is TGTGCCAGCAGTGAGACAGGGACGGAATCTAGCACAGATACGCAGTATTTT. This codes for CASSETGTESSTDTQYF. Based on the CDR3 plus reference TRBV9 and TRBJ2-3, the full variable domain is DSGVTQTPKHLITATGQRVTLRCSPRSGDLSVYWYQQSLDQGLQFLIQYYNGEERAKGNILERFSAQQFPDLHSELNLSSLELGDSALYFCASSETGTESSTDTQYFGPGTRLTVL.